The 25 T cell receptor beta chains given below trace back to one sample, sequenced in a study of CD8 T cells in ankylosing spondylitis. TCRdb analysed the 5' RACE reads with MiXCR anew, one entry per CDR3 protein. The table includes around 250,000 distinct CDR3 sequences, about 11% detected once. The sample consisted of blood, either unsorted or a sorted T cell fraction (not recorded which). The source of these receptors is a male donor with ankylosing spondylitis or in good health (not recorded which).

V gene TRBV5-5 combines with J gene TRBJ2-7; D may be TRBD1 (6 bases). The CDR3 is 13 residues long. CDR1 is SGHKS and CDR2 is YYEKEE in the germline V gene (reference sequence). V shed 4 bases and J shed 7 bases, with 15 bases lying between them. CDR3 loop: CASSLGTMSEQYF. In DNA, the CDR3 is TGTGCCAGCAGCCTCGGGACAATGAGTGAGCAGTACTTC.

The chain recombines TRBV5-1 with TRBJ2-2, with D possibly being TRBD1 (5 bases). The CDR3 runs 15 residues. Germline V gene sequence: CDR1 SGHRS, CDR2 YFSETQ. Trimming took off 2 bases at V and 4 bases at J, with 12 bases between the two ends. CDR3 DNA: TGCGCCAGCAGCTTCGGGCAGGGCGGCACCGGGGAGCTGTTTTTT. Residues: CASSFGQGGTGELFF.

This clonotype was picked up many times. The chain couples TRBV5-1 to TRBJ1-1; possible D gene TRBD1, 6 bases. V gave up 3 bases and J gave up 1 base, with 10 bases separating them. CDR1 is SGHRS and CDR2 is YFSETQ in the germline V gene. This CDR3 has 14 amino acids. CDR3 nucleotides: TGCGCCAGCAGCTCGGGACATTGGAACACTGAAGCTTTCTTT. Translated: CASSSGHWNTEAFF.

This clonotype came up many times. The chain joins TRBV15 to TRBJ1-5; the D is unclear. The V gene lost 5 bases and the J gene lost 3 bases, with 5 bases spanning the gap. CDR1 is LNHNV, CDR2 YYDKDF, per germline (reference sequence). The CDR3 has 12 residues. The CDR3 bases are TGTGCCACCAGCCGAGTCAATCAGCCCCAGCATTTT. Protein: CATSRVNQPQHF.

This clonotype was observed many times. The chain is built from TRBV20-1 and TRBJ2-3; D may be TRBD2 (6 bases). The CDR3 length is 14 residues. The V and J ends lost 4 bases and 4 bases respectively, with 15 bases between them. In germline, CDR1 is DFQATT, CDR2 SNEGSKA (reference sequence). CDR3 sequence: CSATVPGVPDTQYF. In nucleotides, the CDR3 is TGCAGTGCTACCGTCCCGGGGGTCCCAGATACGCAGTATTTT.

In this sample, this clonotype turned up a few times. The CDR3 sequence: CASRDPGTGGSDTQYF. CDR3 nucleotides: TGTGCCAGCAGGGATCCCGGGACAGGGGGTTCAGATACGCAGTATTTT. This chain joins TRBV6-1 and TRBJ2-3; the match to TRBD1 covers 11 bases. The CDR3 runs to 16 residues. The V and J ends lost 6 bases and 4 bases, in that order; junction bases with no gene match: 9. Germline V gene sequence: CDR1 MNHNS, CDR2 SASEGT.

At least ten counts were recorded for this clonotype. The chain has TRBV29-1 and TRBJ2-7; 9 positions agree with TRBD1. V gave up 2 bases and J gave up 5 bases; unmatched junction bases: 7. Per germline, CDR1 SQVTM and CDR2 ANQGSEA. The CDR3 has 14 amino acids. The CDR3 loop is CSVEFPGQGDEQYF. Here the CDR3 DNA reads TGCAGCGTTGAATTTCCGGGACAGGGTGACGAGCAGTACTTC.

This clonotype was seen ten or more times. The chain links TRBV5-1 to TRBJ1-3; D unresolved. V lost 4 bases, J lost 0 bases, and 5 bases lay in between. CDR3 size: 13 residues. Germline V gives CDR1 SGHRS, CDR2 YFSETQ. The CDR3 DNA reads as TGCGCCAGCAGCCCAGGCTCTGGAAACACCATATATTTT. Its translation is CASSPGSGNTIYF.

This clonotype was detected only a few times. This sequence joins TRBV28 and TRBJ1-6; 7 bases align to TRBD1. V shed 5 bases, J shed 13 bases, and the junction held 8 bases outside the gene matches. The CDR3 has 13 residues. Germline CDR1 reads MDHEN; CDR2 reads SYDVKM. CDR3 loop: CASSPITGDPLHF. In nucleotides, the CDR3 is TGTGCCAGCAGTCCAATTACAGGGGACCCCCTCCACTTT.

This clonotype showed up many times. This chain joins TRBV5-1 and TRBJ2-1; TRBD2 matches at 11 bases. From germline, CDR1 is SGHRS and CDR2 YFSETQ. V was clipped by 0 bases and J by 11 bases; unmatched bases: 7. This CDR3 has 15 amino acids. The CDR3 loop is CASSLVSGGGVQQFF. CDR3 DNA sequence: TGCGCCAGCAGCTTGGTTAGCGGGGGGGGCGTTCAGCAGTTCTTC.

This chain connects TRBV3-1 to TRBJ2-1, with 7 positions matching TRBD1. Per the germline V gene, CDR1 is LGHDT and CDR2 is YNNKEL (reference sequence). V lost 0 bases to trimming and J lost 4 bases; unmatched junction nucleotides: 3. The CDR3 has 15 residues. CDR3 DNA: TGTGCCAGCAGCCAAGAGGGGACAGAGTACAATGAGCAGTTCTTC. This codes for CASSQEGTEYNEQFF.

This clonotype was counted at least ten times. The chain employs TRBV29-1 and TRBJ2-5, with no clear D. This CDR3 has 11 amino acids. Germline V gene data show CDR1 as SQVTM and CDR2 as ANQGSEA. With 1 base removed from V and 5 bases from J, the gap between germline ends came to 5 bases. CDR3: CSVEVLETQYF. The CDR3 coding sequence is TGCAGCGTTGAAGTATTGGAGACCCAGTACTTC.

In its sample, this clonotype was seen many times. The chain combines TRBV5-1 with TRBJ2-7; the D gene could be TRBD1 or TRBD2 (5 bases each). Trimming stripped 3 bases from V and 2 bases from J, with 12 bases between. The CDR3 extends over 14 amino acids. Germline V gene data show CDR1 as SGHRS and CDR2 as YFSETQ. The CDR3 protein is CASSSGTLTYEQYF. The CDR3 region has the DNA TGCGCCAGCAGCTCCGGGACCCTAACCTACGAGCAGTACTTC. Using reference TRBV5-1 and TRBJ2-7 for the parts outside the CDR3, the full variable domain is KAGVTQTPRYLIKTRGQQVTLSCSPISGHRSVSWYQQTPGQGLQFLFEYFSETQRNKGNFPGRFSGRQFSNSRSEMNVSTLELGDSALYLCASSSGTLTYEQYFGPGTRLTVT.

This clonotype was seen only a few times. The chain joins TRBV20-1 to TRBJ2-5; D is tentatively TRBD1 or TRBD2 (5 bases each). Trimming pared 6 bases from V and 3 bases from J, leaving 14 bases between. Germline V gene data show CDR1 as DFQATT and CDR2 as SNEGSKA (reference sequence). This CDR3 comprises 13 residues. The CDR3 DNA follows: TGCAGTGCACCAGACGGGGCAAAAGAGACCCAGTACTTC. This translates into CSAPDGAKETQYF.

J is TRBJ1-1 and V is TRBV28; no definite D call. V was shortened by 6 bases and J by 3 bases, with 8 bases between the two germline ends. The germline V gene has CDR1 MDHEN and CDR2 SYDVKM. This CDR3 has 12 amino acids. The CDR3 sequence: CASSPDDTEAFF. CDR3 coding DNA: TGTGCCAGCAGCCCGGACGACACTGAAGCTTTCTTT.

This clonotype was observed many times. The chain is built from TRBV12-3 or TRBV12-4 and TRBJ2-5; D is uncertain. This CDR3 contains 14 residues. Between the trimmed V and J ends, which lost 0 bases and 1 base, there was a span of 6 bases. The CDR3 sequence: CASSLAHPQETQYF. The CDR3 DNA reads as TGTGCCAGCAGTTTAGCCCACCCCCAAGAGACCCAGTACTTC.

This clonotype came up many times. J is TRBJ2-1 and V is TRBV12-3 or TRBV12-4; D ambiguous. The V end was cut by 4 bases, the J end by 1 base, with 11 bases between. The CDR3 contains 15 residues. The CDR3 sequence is CASSSDFGSYNEQFF. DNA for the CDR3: TGTGCCAGCAGTTCGGATTTTGGGTCCTACAATGAGCAGTTCTTC.

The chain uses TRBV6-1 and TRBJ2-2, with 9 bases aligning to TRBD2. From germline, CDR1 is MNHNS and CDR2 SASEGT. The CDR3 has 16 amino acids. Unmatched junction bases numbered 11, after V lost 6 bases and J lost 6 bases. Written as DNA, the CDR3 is TGTGCCAGCAGCGTTTTAGCGGGAGAGTACCCCGGGGAGCTGTTTTTT. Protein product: CASSVLAGEYPGELFF.

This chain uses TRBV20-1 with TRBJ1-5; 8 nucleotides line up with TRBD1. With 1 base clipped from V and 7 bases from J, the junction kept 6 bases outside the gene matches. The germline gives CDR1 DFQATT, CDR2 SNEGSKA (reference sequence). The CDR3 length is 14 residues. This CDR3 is CSARADREAQPQHF. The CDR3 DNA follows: TGCAGTGCTAGAGCGGACAGGGAGGCCCAGCCCCAGCATTTT.

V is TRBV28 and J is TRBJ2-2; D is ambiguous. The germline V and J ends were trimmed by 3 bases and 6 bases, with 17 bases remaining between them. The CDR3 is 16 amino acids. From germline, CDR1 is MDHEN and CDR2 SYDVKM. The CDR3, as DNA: TGTGCCAGCAGTTTCCGACTCCTTAGGCCCCCCGGGGAGCTGTTTTTT. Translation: CASSFRLLRPPGELFF.

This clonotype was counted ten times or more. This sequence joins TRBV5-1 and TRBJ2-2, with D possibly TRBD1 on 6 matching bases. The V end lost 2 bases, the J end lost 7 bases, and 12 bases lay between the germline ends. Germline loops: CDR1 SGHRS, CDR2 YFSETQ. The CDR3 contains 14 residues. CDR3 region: CASSFNQGFGELFF. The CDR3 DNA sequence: TGCGCCAGCAGCTTTAATCAGGGGTTCGGGGAGCTGTTTTTT.

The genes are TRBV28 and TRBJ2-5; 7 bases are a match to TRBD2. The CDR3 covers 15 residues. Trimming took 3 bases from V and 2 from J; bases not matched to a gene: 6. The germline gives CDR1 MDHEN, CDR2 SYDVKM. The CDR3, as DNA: TGTGCCAGCAGTTTTGGCGGGAGAGATCAAGAGACCCAGTACTTC. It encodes CASSFGGRDQETQYF.

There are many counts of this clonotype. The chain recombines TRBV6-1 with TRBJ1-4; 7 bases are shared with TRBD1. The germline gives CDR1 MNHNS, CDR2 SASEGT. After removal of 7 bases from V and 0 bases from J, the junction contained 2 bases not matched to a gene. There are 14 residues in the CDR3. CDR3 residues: CASKQGATNEKLFF. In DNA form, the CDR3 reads TGTGCCAGCAAGCAGGGGGCAACTAATGAAAAACTGTTTTTT.

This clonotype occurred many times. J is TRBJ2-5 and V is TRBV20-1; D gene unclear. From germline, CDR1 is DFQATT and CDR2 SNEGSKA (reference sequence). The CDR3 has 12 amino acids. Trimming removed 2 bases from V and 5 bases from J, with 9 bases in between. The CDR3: CSARLVRETQYF. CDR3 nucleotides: TGCAGTGCTAGACTAGTTAGGGAGACCCAGTACTTC.

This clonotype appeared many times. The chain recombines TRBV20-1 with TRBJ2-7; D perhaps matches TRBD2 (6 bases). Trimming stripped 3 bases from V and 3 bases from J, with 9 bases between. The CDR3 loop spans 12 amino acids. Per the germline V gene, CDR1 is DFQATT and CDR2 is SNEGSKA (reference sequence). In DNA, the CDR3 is TGCAGTGCTAGGTCGGGGGACTACGAGCAGTACTTC. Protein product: CSARSGDYEQYF.